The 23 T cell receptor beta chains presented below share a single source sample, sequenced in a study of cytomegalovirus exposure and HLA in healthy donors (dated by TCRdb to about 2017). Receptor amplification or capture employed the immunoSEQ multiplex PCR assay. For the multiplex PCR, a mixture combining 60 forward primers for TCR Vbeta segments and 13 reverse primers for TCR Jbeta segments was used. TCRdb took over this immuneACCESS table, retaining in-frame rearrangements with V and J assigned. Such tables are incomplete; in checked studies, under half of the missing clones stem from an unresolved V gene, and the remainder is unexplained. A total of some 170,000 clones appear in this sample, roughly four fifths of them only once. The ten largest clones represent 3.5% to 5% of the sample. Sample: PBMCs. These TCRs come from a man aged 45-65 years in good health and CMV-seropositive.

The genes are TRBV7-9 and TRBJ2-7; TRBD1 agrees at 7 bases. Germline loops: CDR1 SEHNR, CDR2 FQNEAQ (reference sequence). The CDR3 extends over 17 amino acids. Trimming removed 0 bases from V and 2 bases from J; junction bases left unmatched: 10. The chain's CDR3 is CASSLAKLRDSPYEQYF. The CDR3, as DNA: TGTGCCAGCAGCTTAGCGAAACTCCGGGACAGCCCCTACGAGCAGTACTTC.

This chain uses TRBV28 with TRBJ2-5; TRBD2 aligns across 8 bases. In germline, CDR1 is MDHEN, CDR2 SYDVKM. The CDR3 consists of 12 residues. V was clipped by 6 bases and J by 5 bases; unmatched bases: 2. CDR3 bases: TGTGCCAGCAGCGGGAGGGGGGAGACCCAGTACTTC. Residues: CASSGRGETQYF. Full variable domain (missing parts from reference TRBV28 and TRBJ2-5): DVKVTQSSRYLVKRTGEKVFLECVQDMDHENMFWYRQDPGLGLRLIYFSYDVKMKEKGDIPEGYSVSREKKERFSLILESASTNQTSMYLCASSGRGETQYFGPGTRLLVL.

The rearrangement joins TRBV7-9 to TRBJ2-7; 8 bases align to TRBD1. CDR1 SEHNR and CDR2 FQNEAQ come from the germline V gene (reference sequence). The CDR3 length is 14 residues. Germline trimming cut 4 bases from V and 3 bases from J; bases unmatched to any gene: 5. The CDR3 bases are TGTGCCAGCAGCTCCACAGGGGGTGTCTACGAGCAGTACTTC. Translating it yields CASSSTGGVYEQYF.

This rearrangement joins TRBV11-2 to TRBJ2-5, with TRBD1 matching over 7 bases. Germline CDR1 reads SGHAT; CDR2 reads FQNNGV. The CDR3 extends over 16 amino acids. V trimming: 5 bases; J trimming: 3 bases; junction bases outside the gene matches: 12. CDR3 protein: CASSPHPTGLKETQYF. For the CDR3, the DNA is TGTGCCAGCAGCCCACACCCGACAGGGCTTAAAGAGACCCAGTACTTC. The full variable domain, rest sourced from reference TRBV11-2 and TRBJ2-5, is EAGVAQSPRYKIIEKRQSVAFWCNPISGHATLYWYQQILGQGPKLLIQFQNNGVVDDSQLPKDRFSAERLKGVDSTLKIQPAKLEDSAVYLCASSPHPTGLKETQYFGPGTRLLVL.

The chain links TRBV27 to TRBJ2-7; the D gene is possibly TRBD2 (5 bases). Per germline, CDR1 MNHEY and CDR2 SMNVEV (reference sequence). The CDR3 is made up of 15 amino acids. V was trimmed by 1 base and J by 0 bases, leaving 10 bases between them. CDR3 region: CASSLLASPSYEQYF. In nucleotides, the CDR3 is TGTGCCAGCAGTTTATTGGCTAGCCCCTCCTACGAGCAGTACTTC.

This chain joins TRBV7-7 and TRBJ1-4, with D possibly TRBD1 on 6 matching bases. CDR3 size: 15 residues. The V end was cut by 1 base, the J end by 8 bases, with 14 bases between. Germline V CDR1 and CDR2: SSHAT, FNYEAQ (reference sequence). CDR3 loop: CASSLGGQGTEKLFF. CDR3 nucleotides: TGTGCCAGCAGCTTAGGGGGGCAGGGAACCGAAAAACTGTTTTTT. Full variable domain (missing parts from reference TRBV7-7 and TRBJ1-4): GAGVSQSPRYKVTKRGQDVTLRCDPISSHATLYWYQQALGQGPEFLTYFNYEAQPDKSGLPSDRFSAERPEGSISTLTIQRTEQRDSAMYRCASSLGGQGTEKLFFGSGTQLSVL.

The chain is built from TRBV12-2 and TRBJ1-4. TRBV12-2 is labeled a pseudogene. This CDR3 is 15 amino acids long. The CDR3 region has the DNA TGTGCAAGTCGCCCTGACCCGAGAGGGTACGAAAAACTGTTTTTT. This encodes CASRPDPRGYEKLFF.

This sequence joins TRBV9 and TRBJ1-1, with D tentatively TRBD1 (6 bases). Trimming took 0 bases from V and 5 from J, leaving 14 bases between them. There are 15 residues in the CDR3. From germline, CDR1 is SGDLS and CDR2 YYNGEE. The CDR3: CASSVGQGLGTEAFF. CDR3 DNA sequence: TGTGCCAGCAGCGTAGGTCAGGGGCTGGGTACTGAAGCTTTCTTT. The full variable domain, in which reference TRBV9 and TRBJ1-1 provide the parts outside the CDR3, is DSGVTQTPKHLITATGQRVTLRCSPRSGDLSVYWYQQSLDQGLQFLIQYYNGEERAKGNILERFSAQQFPDLHSELNLSSLELGDSALYFCASSVGQGLGTEAFFGQGTRLTVV.

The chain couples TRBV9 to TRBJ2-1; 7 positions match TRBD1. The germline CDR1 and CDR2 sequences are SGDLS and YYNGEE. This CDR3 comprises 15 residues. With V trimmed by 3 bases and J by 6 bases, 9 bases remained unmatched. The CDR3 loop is CASSGTGALSNEQFF. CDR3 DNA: TGTGCCAGCAGCGGTACAGGGGCGTTAAGCAATGAGCAGTTCTTC. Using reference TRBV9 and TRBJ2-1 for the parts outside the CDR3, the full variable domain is DSGVTQTPKHLITATGQRVTLRCSPRSGDLSVYWYQQSLDQGLQFLIQYYNGEERAKGNILERFSAQQFPDLHSELNLSSLELGDSALYFCASSGTGALSNEQFFGPGTRLTVL.

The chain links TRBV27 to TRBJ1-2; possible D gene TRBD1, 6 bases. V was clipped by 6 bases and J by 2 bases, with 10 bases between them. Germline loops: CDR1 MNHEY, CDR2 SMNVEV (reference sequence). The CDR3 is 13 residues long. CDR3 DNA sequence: TGTGCCAGCAGCCAAACAGGGAACTATGGCTACACCTTC. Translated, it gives CASSQTGNYGYTF.

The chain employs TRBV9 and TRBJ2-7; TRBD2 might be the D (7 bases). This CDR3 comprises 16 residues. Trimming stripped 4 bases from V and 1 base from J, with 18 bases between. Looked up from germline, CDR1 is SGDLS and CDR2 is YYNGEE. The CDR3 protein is CASSLGGEPSSYEQYF. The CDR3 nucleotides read TGTGCCAGCAGCCTAGGGGGGGAACCTTCGTCCTACGAGCAGTACTTC.

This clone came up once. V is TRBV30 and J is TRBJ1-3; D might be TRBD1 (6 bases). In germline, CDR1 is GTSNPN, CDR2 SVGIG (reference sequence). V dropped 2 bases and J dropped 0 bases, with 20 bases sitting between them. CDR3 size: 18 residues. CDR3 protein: CAWSPDRFLSYSGNTIYF. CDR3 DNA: TGTGCCTGGAGTCCCGACAGGTTCCTCTCTTACTCTGGAAACACCATATATTTT.

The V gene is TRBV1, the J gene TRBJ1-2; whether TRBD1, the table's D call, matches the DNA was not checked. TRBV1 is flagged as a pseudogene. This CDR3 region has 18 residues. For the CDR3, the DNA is TGCACCAGCAGCCAAGATCCGGAGGGACAGGGGAAGATATATGGCTACACCTTC. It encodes CTSSQDPEGQGKIYGYTF.

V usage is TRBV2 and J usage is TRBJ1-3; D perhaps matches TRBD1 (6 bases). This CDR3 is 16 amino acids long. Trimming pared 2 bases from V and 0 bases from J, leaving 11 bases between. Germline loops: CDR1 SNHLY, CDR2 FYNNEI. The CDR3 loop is CASSEWQTGSGNTIYF. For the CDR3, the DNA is TGTGCCAGCAGTGAATGGCAGACAGGCTCTGGAAACACCATATATTTT.

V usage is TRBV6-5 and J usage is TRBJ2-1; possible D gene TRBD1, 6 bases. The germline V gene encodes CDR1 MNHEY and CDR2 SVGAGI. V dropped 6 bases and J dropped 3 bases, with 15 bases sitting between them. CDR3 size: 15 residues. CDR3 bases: TGTGCCAGCAGGGCCAGGGGCAGACGCTACAATGAGCAGTTCTTC. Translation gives CASRARGRRYNEQFF.

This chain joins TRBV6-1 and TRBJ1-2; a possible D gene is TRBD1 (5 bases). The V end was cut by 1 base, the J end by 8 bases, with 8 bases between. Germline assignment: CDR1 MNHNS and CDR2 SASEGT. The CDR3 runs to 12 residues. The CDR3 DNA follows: TGTGCCAGCAGTGAAGGGGGCTTAGGCTACACCTTC. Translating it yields CASSEGGLGYTF.

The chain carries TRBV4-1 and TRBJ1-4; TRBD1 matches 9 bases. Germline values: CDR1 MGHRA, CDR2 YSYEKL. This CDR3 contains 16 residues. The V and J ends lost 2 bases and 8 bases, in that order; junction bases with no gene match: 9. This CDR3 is CASSQSSTGGSEKLFF. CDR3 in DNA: TGCGCCAGCAGCCAATCCTCAACAGGGGGCAGCGAAAAACTGTTTTTT.

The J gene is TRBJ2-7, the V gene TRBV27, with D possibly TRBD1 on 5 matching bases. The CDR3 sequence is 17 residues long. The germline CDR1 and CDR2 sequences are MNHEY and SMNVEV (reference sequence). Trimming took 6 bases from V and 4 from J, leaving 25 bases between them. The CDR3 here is CASRLFLGADQAYEQYF. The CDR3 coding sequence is TGTGCCAGCAGACTATTCTTAGGGGCAGATCAGGCTTACGAGCAGTACTTC.

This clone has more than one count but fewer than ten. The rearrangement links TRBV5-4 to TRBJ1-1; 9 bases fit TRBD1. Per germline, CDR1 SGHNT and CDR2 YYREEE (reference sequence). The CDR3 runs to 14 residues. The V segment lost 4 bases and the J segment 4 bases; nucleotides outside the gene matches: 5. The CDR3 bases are TGTGCCAGCAGCCCCTGGACAGGGGTCACTGAAGCTTTCTTT. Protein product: CASSPWTGVTEAFF.

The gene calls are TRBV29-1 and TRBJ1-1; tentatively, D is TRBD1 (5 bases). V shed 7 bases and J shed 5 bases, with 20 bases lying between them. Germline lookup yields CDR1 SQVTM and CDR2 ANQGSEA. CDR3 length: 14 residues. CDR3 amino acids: CSGRQNAASTEAFF. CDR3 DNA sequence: TGCAGCGGACGACAGAATGCGGCGAGTACTGAAGCTTTCTTT.

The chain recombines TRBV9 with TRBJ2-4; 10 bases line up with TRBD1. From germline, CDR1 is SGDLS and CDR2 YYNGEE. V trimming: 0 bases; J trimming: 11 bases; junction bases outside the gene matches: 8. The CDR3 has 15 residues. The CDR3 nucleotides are TGTGCCAGCAGCGTAGAGGGACAGGGGATGTCAGTTCAGTACTTC. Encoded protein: CASSVEGQGMSVQYF.

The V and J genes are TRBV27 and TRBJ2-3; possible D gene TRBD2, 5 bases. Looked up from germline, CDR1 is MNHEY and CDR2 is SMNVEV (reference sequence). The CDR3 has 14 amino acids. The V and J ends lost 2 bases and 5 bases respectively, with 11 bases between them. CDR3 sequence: CASSLTGMVDTQYF. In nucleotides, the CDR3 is TGTGCCAGCAGTTTAACGGGGATGGTAGATACGCAGTATTTT.

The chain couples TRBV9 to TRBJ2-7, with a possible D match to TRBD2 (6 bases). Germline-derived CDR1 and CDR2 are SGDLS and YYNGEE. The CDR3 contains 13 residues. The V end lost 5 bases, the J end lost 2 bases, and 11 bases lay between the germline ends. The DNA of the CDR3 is TGTGCCAGCAGTCCGGGAGTCACCTACGAGCAGTACTTC. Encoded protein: CASSPGVTYEQYF. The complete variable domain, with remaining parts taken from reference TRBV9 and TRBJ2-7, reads DSGVTQTPKHLITATGQRVTLRCSPRSGDLSVYWYQQSLDQGLQFLIQYYNGEERAKGNILERFSAQQFPDLHSELNLSSLELGDSALYFCASSPGVTYEQYFGPGTRLTVT.